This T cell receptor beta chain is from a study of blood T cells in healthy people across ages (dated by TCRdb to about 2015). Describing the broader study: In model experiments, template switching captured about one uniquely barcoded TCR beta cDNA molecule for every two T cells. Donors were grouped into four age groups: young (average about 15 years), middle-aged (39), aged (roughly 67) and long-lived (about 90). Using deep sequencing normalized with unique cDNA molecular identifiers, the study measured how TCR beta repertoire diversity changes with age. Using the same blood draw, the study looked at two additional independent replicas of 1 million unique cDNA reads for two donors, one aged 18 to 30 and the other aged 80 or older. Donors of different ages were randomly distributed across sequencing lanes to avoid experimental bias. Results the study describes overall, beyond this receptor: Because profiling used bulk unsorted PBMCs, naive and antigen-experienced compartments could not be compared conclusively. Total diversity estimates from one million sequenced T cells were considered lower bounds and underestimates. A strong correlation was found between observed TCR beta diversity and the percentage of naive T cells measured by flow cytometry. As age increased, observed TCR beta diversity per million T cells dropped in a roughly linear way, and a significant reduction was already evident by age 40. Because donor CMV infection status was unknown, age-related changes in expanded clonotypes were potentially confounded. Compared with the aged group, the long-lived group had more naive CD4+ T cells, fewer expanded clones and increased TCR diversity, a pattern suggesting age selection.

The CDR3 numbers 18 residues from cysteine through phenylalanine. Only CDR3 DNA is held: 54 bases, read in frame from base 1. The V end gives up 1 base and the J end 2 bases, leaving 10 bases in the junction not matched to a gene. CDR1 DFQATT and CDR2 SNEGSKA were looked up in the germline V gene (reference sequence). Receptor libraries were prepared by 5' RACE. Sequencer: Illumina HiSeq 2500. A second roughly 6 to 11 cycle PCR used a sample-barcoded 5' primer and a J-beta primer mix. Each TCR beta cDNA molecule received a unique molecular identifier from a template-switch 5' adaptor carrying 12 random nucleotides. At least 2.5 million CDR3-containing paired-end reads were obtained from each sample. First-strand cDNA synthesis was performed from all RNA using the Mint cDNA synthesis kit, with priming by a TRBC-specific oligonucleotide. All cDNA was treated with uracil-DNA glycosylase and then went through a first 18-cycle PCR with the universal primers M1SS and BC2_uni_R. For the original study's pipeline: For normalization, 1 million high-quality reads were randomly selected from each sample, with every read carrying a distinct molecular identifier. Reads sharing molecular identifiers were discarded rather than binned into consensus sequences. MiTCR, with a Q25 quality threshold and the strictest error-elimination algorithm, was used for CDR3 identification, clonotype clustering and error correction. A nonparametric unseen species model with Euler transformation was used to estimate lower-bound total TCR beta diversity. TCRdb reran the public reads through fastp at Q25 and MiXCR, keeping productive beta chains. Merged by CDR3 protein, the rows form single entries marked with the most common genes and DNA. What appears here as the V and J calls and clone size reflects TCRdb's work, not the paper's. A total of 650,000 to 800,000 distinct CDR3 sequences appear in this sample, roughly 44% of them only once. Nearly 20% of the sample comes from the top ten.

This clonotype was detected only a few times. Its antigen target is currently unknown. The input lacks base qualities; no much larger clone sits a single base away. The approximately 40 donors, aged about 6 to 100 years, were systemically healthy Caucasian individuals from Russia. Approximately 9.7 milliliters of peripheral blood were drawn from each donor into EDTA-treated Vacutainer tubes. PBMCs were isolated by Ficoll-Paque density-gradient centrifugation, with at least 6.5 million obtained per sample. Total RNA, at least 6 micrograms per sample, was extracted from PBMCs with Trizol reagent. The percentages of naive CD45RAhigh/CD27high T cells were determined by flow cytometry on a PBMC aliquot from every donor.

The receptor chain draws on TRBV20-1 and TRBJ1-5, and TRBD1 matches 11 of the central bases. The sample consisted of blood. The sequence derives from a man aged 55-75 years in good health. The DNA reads TGCAGTGCTAGAGGGACAGGGGGCATAAGGGATGGCAATCAGCCCCAGCATTTT. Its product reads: CSARGTGGIRDGNQPQHF.